This TCR beta chain came from a study of post-analysis software for immune sequencing data. The wider study: Both relapsing-remitting and secondary progressive multiple sclerosis featured among the disease courses, as did progressive-relapsing multiple sclerosis. Whole-study results and caveats: Those with multiple sclerosis, the patient group, showed significantly lower normalized Chao1 diversity than controls. Under the F measure, samples that were prepared in one batch clustered strongly together. Five or six TRBV segments appeared more often in patients than in controls, and TRBV5-6, TRBV5-1 and TRBV20-1 were among these.

TCR beta libraries were prepared from cDNA with unique molecular identifiers. From around 0.96 to 9.9 million T cells, 550,000 or so cDNA molecules were obtained. TCRdb itself ran the PCR reads through MiXCR, one entry per CDR3 protein. Seen here are fewer than 900,000 distinct CDR3 sequences, roughly 50% observed once, and the top ten hold 4.9%. Remarks on this clonotype: The antigen remains undetermined.

CDR1 is MDHEN, CDR2 SYDVKM, per germline. The CDR3 has 14 amino acids. V shed 3 bases and J shed 7 bases, with 15 bases lying between them. The sequencing input was blood. J is TRBJ1-1 and V is TRBV28; D perhaps matches TRBD1 (5 bases). The sequence derives from a girl under 18 with multiple sclerosis. The CDR3 DNA reads TGTGCCAGCAGTTTGGAAGGGGTGAATGATGAAGCTTTCTTT. As protein: CASSLEGVNDEAFF.